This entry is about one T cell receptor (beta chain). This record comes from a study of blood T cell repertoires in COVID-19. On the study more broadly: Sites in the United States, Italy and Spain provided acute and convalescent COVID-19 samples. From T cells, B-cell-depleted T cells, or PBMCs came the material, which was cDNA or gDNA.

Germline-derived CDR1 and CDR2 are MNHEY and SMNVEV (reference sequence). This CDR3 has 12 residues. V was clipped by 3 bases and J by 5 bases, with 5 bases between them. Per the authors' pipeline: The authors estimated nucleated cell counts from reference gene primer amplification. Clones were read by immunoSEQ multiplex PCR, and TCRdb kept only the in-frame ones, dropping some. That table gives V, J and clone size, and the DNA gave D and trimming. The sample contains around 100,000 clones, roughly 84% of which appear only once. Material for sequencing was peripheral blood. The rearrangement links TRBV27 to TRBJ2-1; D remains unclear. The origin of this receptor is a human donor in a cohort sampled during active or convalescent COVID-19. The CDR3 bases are TGTGCCAGCAGTTTCGTCCACAATGAGCAGTTCTTC. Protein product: CASSFVHNEQFF.